This TCR beta chain stems from a study of blood T cell repertoires in COVID-19. Study-level information: The study drew acute and convalescent COVID-19 samples from the United States, Italy and Spain. PBMCs, B-cell-depleted T cells, or T cells were the source of the cDNA or gDNA that made up the material.

With 3 bases clipped from V and 3 bases from J, the junction kept 4 bases outside the gene matches. The germline V gene has CDR1 LNHNV and CDR2 YYDKDF (reference sequence). CDR3 length: 14 amino acids. Authors' analysis steps: Reference gene primer amplification in the assay estimated nucleated cell counts. Generated by immunoSEQ multiplex PCR, the TCRdb table keeps only in-frame clones and is missing some. V and J calls and clone size are as listed in that table; D and trimming were resolved from the DNA. This table has around 230,000 clones, 83% appearing once. The sequence came from a woman in her thirties or forties with active or convalescent COVID-19. Sequencing used peripheral blood. J is TRBJ1-1 and V is TRBV15, with 7 bases matching TRBD1. CDR3 loop: CATSRQGVYTEAFF. CDR3 sequence (DNA): TGTGCCACCAGCAGGCAGGGGGTTTACACTGAAGCTTTCTTT. The full variable domain, completed using reference TRBV15 and TRBJ1-1, is DAMVIQNPRYQVTQFGKPVTLSCSQTLNHNVMYWYQQKSSQAPKLLFHYYDKDFNNEADTPDNFQSRRPNTSFCFLDIRSPGLGDTAMYLCATSRQGVYTEAFFGQGTRLTVV.